The TCR beta chain described here comes from a study of cytomegalovirus exposure and HLA in healthy donors. Generated by immunoSEQ multiplex PCR, the TCRdb table keeps only in-frame clones and is missing some. There are about 280,000 clones in the sample; around 89% occur only once, and around 0.92% lies in the top ten. Whole-study results and caveats: A few CMV-associated chains proved CMV antigen-specific in vitro. Rare sequences made up most TCRs, while some public TCRs were found in many donors. TCR clusters originating in the first cohort tended to co-occur in the 110 or so validation repertoires, according to a later analysis.

There are 16 residues in the CDR3. Germline lookup yields CDR1 SGHRS and CDR2 YFSETQ. The V end was cut by 4 bases, the J end by 6 bases, with 21 bases between. As to this clone: Its antigen is unknown.

Sequenced material: PBMCs. This sequence joins TRBV5-1 and TRBJ2-3, with D possibly being TRBD1 (6 bases). This TCR came from a young woman in good health and CMV-seronegative. The CDR3 bases are TGCGCCAGCAGCATGGGGGCGGCTGACAGCGACGATACGCAGTATTTT. Translation gives CASSMGAADSDDTQYF.